The T cell receptor (beta chain) under discussion was sequenced for a study of CD8 T cells in Susac syndrome. Overall study results and limits: The relatively small number of individuals in the TCR sequencing and HLA analysis was acknowledged by the study.

An amount of RNA that ranged from roughly 0.5 to 1 ug was reverse transcribed with random hexamers. An immunoSEQ multiplex PCR amplified TCR beta CDR3 over 54 Vbeta and 13 Jbeta. TCRdb analysed the immunoSEQ multiplex PCR reads with MiXCR anew, one entry per CDR3 protein. Seen here are under 200,000 distinct CDR3 sequences, approximately 96% observed once, and the top ten hold roughly 0.13%. The germline gives CDR1 MNHEY, CDR2 SVGAGI. CDR3 length equals 14 residues. J was trimmed by 7 bases and V by 5 bases; bases with no gene match: 7. Sequencing of TCR beta covered CD8+ and CD4+ T cells obtained from blood. Regarding this clonotype: Its antigen is as yet unknown.

The rearrangement uses TRBV6-5 and TRBJ2-7, with TRBD1 matching over 11 bases. The sequence was collected from a human donor in good health. Sequencing was carried out using CD4+ T cells from PBMCs. The CDR3 DNA reads as TGTGCCAGCAGTAGGGACAGGGGGACGCGGGAGCAGTACTTC. Residues: CASSRDRGTREQYF.